This T cell receptor beta chain was identified in a study of neurological immune-mediated disorders. The cDNA came from 5'RACE with 10-nucleotide random UMIs. A single record per CDR3 protein comes from TCRdb applying MiXCR to the 5' RACE reads. The data hold about 58,000 distinct CDR3 sequences, with around 3.4% observed a single time. The starting material, 2 million PBMCs stored at -80 C, gave rise to the unsorted libraries. Study-wide findings and caveats: The most TCR clonal expansion was seen in HTLV-1-associated myelopathy, whereas the least was seen in multiple sclerosis, below the level in healthy controls.

Concerning this clonotype: No antigen is known for it.

The V and J ends lost 7 bases and 1 base, in that order; junction bases with no gene match: 1. This CDR3 contains 12 residues. CDR1 SGHRS and CDR2 YFSETQ come from the germline V gene. The rearrangement uses TRBV5-1 and TRBJ1-1; 7 bases match TRBD1. The sequence was collected from a woman aged 55-75 years with multiple sclerosis. The sample was PBMCs. The CDR3 is CASRTGNTEAFF. For the CDR3, the DNA is TGCGCCAGCCGGACAGGGAACACTGAAGCTTTCTTT.